This is a list of T cell receptor beta chains from one sample in a study of response to subunit inactivated influenza vaccine. TCRdb called the RT-PCR reads again in MiXCR, with one record for every CDR3 protein. This table has about 520,000 distinct CDR3 sequences, roughly 25% appearing once. Sample: CD4+ T cells sorted from PBMCs, taken roughly 5 days after vaccination. These receptors all come from a man between 45 and 60 years old who received an inactivated influenza vaccine. CDR3s include the opening cysteine and the closing phenylalanine or tryptophan. The D gene is left open where the match is weak. The listing skips clone size in some rows; elsewhere it reads once, few, many or a size class.

j_gene: TRBJ2-5
d_gene: -
v_gene: TRBV7-2
abundance: once
CDR3nt: TGTGCCAGCAGCTTAGTAGTGGGTAGTATCCAAGAGACCCAGTACTTC
CDR3aa: CASSLVVGSIQETQYF

j_gene: TRBJ2-3
d_gene: TRBD2
v_gene: TRBV20-1
abundance: -
CDR3nt: TGCAGTGCTGGGGATCCGGCTAGCGGGAGCTTAGATACGCAGTATTTT
CDR3aa: CSAGDPASGSLDTQYF

j_gene: TRBJ2-1
d_gene: TRBD1
v_gene: TRBV4-1
abundance: few
CDR3nt: TGCGCCAGCAGCCAAGAGGGGACAGGGAGGAATGAGCAGTTCTTC
CDR3aa: CASSQEGTGRNEQFF

j_gene: TRBJ1-2
d_gene: TRBD1
v_gene: TRBV5-4
abundance: -
CDR3nt: TGTGCCAGCAGCTTGCAGGGGGTTGGATGGGATTACACCTTC
CDR3aa: CASSLQGVGWDYTF

j_gene: TRBJ2-1
d_gene: TRBD1
v_gene: TRBV5-1
abundance: -
CDR3nt: TGCGTCAGCAGCTTGGGTGGACAGGGGCCGGCTGAGCAGTTCTTC
CDR3aa: CVSSLGGQGPAEQFF

j_gene: TRBJ1-1
d_gene: -
v_gene: TRBV27
abundance: many
CDR3nt: TGTGCCAGCAGTTTAATTGCGGGAACTGAAGCTTTCTTT
CDR3aa: CASSLIAGTEAFF

j_gene: TRBJ2-7
d_gene: -
v_gene: TRBV6-5
abundance: -
CDR3nt: TGTGCCAGCACGCCCCGGCAAGGCGAGCAGTACTTC
CDR3aa: CASTPRQGEQYF

j_gene: TRBJ1-1
d_gene: -
v_gene: TRBV7-9
abundance: few
CDR3nt: TGTGCCAGCAGCTTAGAAAAGGTGAACACTGAAGCTTTCTTT
CDR3aa: CASSLEKVNTEAFF

j_gene: TRBJ2-1
d_gene: TRBD2
v_gene: TRBV27
abundance: few
CDR3nt: TGTGCCAGCAGTTTATCCGTCCTAGCGGGAGGTTACAATGAGCAGTTCTTC
CDR3aa: CASSLSVLAGGYNEQFF

j_gene: TRBJ2-1
d_gene: -
v_gene: TRBV20-1
abundance: few
CDR3nt: TGCAGTGCTAGAGATTACGGGGGTAGGGGTGAGCAGTTCTTC
CDR3aa: CSARDYGGRGEQFF

j_gene: TRBJ2-3
d_gene: -
v_gene: TRBV7-8
abundance: many
CDR3nt: TGTGCCAGCAGCTTCGACAGAGATACGCAGTATTTT
CDR3aa: CASSFDRDTQYF

j_gene: TRBJ2-7
d_gene: TRBD1
v_gene: TRBV6-2/TRBV6-3
abundance: few
CDR3nt: TGTGCCAGCAGAACGGGACAGAAAGTTACCTACGAGCAGTACTTC
CDR3aa: CASRTGQKVTYEQYF

j_gene: TRBJ2-2
d_gene: -
v_gene: TRBV3-1
abundance: -
CDR3nt: TGTGCCAGCACAAGGTTCGCCGGGGAGCTGTTTTTT
CDR3aa: CASTRFAGELFF

j_gene: TRBJ2-3
d_gene: -
v_gene: TRBV4-2
abundance: few
CDR3nt: TGTGCCAGCAGCCAGCCCATAGCGTCCACAGATACGCAGTATTTT
CDR3aa: CASSQPIASTDTQYF

j_gene: TRBJ1-2
d_gene: -
v_gene: TRBV29-1
abundance: -
CDR3nt: TGCAGCGTTGAAGAAATAACAGGGTATAACTATGGCTACACCTTC
CDR3aa: CSVEEITGYNYGYTF

j_gene: TRBJ2-7
d_gene: -
v_gene: TRBV20-1
abundance: -
CDR3nt: TGCAGTGTTGCCCAGGCTTTCTCCTACGAGCAGTACTTC
CDR3aa: CSVAQAFSYEQYF

j_gene: TRBJ1-5
d_gene: -
v_gene: TRBV4-3
abundance: many
CDR3nt: TGCGCCAGCAGCCAAGGTCCGTATCAGCCCCAGCATTTT
CDR3aa: CASSQGPYQPQHF

j_gene: TRBJ2-7
d_gene: TRBD2
v_gene: TRBV5-6
abundance: -
CDR3nt: TGTGCCAGCAGGTCAGCTAGCGGACCTTACGAGCAGTACTTC
CDR3aa: CASRSASGPYEQYF

j_gene: TRBJ2-7
d_gene: TRBD1
v_gene: TRBV10-3
abundance: few
CDR3nt: TGTGCCATCACGAGTACAGGGGGCTCCTACGAGCAGTACTTC
CDR3aa: CAITSTGGSYEQYF

j_gene: TRBJ2-3
d_gene: -
v_gene: TRBV7-2
abundance: -
CDR3nt: TGTGCCAGCAGGATGGCCCCGCAAGGCACAGATACGCAGTATTTT
CDR3aa: CASRMAPQGTDTQYF

j_gene: TRBJ2-3
d_gene: -
v_gene: TRBV10-3
abundance: -
CDR3nt: TGTGCCATCAGTGAGAGGGGTCGGGGTCTCGGGGATACGCAGTATTTT
CDR3aa: CAISERGRGLGDTQYF

j_gene: TRBJ2-7
d_gene: -
v_gene: TRBV5-1
abundance: -
CDR3nt: TGCGCCAGCAGCTTTGGCCTAACCTACGAGCAGTACTTC
CDR3aa: CASSFGLTYEQYF

j_gene: TRBJ1-4
d_gene: -
v_gene: TRBV12-3/TRBV12-4
abundance: once
CDR3nt: TGTGCCAGCAGTCCCACGACGGCTAATGAAAAACTGTTTTTT
CDR3aa: CASSPTTANEKLFF

j_gene: TRBJ2-1
d_gene: -
v_gene: TRBV20-1
abundance: few
CDR3nt: TGCAGTGCTAGCACGGGTACAACTTTGGAGCAGTTCTTC
CDR3aa: CSASTGTTLEQFF

j_gene: TRBJ2-1
d_gene: -
v_gene: TRBV7-2
abundance: -
CDR3nt: TGTGCCAGCAGCTTAGTCTTTGGGGGAACATTTAATGAGCAGTTCTTC
CDR3aa: CASSLVFGGTFNEQFF

j_gene: TRBJ2-3
d_gene: TRBD2
v_gene: TRBV20-1
abundance: -
CDR3nt: TGCAGTGCTAGCGGGGGGACGATACGATCAGATACGCAGTATTTT
CDR3aa: CSASGGTIRSDTQYF

j_gene: TRBJ2-3
d_gene: -
v_gene: TRBV12-3/TRBV12-4
abundance: few
CDR3nt: TGTGCCAGCAGCCGCCTGTATTTT
CDR3aa: CASSRLYF

j_gene: TRBJ2-2
d_gene: -
v_gene: TRBV7-2
abundance: -
CDR3nt: TGTGCCAGCAGCCACCTGGTTCCCCGGCAAGGGGGGGAGCTGTTTTTT
CDR3aa: CASSHLVPRQGGELFF

j_gene: TRBJ1-5
d_gene: -
v_gene: TRBV15
abundance: -
CDR3nt: TGTGCCACCAGGCCTCCCAGCGGAGGGAGCAATCAGCCCCAGCATTTT
CDR3aa: CATRPPSGGSNQPQHF

j_gene: TRBJ2-5
d_gene: TRBD1
v_gene: TRBV5-1
abundance: -
CDR3nt: TGCGCCAGCAGCTTAGGACAGGAGCAAGAGACCCAGTACTTC
CDR3aa: CASSLGQEQETQYF

j_gene: TRBJ2-2
d_gene: -
v_gene: TRBV4-1
abundance: few
CDR3nt: TGCGCCAGCAGCCAAGTTGGGTCCACCGGGGAGCTGTTTTTT
CDR3aa: CASSQVGSTGELFF

j_gene: TRBJ2-2
d_gene: TRBD2
v_gene: TRBV12-3/TRBV12-4
abundance: -
CDR3nt: TGTGCCAGCATTCGCGGGGGGGGGAACACCGGGGAGCTGTTTTTT
CDR3aa: CASIRGGGNTGELFF

j_gene: TRBJ2-3
d_gene: TRBD2
v_gene: TRBV5-1
abundance: few
CDR3nt: TGCGCCAGCAGCTTGGATCGGCTAGCGGGGGTTACAGATACGCAGTATTTT
CDR3aa: CASSLDRLAGVTDTQYF

j_gene: TRBJ2-6
d_gene: -
v_gene: TRBV5-6
abundance: -
CDR3nt: TGTGCCAGCGGCCAGAAAAACTCTGGGGCCAACGTCCTGACTTTC
CDR3aa: CASGQKNSGANVLTF

j_gene: TRBJ2-7
d_gene: -
v_gene: TRBV11-2
abundance: once
CDR3nt: TGTGCCAGCAGCTTAGGTCACGGAGGAACAAGCTCCTACGAGCAGTACTTC
CDR3aa: CASSLGHGGTSSYEQYF

j_gene: TRBJ2-5
d_gene: TRBD1
v_gene: TRBV6-1
abundance: -
CDR3nt: TGTGCCAGCAGTGCCCCGGGACAGGGGGTTGAGACCCAGTACTTC
CDR3aa: CASSAPGQGVETQYF

j_gene: TRBJ2-7
d_gene: -
v_gene: TRBV3-1
abundance: -
CDR3nt: TGTGCCAGCAGCCAAGTAAGCTCTGTGGAGCAGTACTTC
CDR3aa: CASSQVSSVEQYF

j_gene: TRBJ2-7
d_gene: -
v_gene: TRBV29-1
abundance: -
CDR3nt: TGCAGCGTTGGTCTCGGAACCTACGAGCAGTACTTC
CDR3aa: CSVGLGTYEQYF

j_gene: TRBJ2-5
d_gene: -
v_gene: TRBV5-1
abundance: -
CDR3nt: TGCGCCAGGAGCTTGGGAGAACTTGGGGAGACCCAGTACTTC
CDR3aa: CARSLGELGETQYF

j_gene: TRBJ1-1
d_gene: -
v_gene: TRBV7-2
abundance: -
CDR3nt: TGTGCCAGCAGCTTAGATGAGGGGGAAGCTTTCTTT
CDR3aa: CASSLDEGEAFF

j_gene: TRBJ1-3
d_gene: -
v_gene: TRBV28
abundance: few
CDR3nt: TGTGCCAGCAACCAACCACGAACGAACTCTGGAAACACCATATATTTT
CDR3aa: CASNQPRTNSGNTIYF

j_gene: TRBJ2-7
d_gene: -
v_gene: TRBV5-1
abundance: few
CDR3nt: TGCGCCAGCAGCGTCGGGGGATACGAGCAGTACTTC
CDR3aa: CASSVGGYEQYF

j_gene: TRBJ2-1
d_gene: TRBD2
v_gene: TRBV20-1
abundance: -
CDR3nt: TGCAGTGCTAGAGGGGAGGGCTACAATGAGCAGTTCTTC
CDR3aa: CSARGEGYNEQFF

j_gene: TRBJ2-3
d_gene: -
v_gene: TRBV7-9
abundance: many
CDR3nt: TGCGCCAGCAGCTTCGGACAGTCCACAGATACGCAGTATTTT
CDR3aa: CASSFGQSTDTQYF

j_gene: TRBJ2-2
d_gene: -
v_gene: TRBV4-3
abundance: few
CDR3nt: TGCGCCAGCAGCCAAGAATCCCCCGGGGCTGGGAACACCGGGGAGCTGTTTTTT
CDR3aa: CASSQESPGAGNTGELFF

j_gene: TRBJ2-7
d_gene: -
v_gene: TRBV10-3
abundance: -
CDR3nt: TGTGCCATCAGTGAGTCCGGGGGCGCGTCCTACGAGCAGTACTTC
CDR3aa: CAISESGGASYEQYF

j_gene: TRBJ2-5
d_gene: TRBD2
v_gene: TRBV4-2
abundance: -
CDR3nt: TGTGCCAGCAGCATGCGGGGAGGGGAAGAGTCCCAGTACTTC
CDR3aa: CASSMRGGEESQYF

j_gene: TRBJ2-3
d_gene: TRBD2
v_gene: TRBV6-5
abundance: -
CDR3nt: TGTGCCAGCAGTTACCTGTCTAGCGGGGGGGCCGGAGATACGCAGTATTTT
CDR3aa: CASSYLSSGGAGDTQYF